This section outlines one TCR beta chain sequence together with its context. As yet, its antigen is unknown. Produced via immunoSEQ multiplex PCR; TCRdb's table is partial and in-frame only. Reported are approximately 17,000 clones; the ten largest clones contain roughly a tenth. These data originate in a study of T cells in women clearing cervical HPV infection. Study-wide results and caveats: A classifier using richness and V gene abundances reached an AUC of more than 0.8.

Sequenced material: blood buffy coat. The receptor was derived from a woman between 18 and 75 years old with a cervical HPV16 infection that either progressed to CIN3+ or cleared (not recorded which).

The covered CDR3 bases are TGTGCCAGCAGCTTTGGACAGGGAGGAGGAAACACC. Amino acids: CASSFGQGGGNT. The CDR3 as a whole reads CASSFGQGGGNTIYF. The genes are TRBV5-4 and TRBJ1-3, with TRBD1 identical over 8 bases. The read gets to within 3 residues of the CDR3 end, and the germline J gene fills in the rest. Trimming removed 2 bases from V and 4 bases from J; junction bases left unmatched: 5. Germline CDR1 reads SGHNT; CDR2 reads YYREEE (reference sequence). This CDR3 is built from 15 residues. The entire variable domain, with the rest obtained from reference TRBV5-4 and TRBJ1-3, is as follows: ETGVTQSPTHLIKTRGQQVTLRCSSQSGHNTVSWYQQALGQGPQFIFQYYREEENGRGNFPPRFSGLQFPNYSSELNVNALELDDSALYLCASSFGQGGGNTIYFGEGSWLTVV.